This TCR beta chain was identified during a study of blood T cells in healthy people across ages. Germline V gene lookup returns CDR1 MNHNY and CDR2 SVGAGI (reference sequence). The J segment lost 2 bases and the V segment lost 0 bases, leaving 7 bases of the junction unmatched. The CDR3 spans 17 residues. A second PCR, run for about 6 to 11 cycles, used a sample-barcoded 5' primer plus a J-beta primer mix. MiXCR, applied by TCRdb to the 5' RACE reads, yields one record per CDR3 protein. The sample includes approximately 900,000 distinct CDR3 sequences, around 48% of them seen just once. The material sequenced was blood. The receptor was derived from a man younger than 45 in good health. The genes are TRBV6-6 and TRBJ1-5; 7 bases map to TRBD1. The CDR3 protein is CASSYSEGGEGNQPQHF. CDR3 DNA sequence: TGTGCCAGCAGTTACTCTGAAGGGGGCGAAGGCAATCAGCCCCAGCATTTT.